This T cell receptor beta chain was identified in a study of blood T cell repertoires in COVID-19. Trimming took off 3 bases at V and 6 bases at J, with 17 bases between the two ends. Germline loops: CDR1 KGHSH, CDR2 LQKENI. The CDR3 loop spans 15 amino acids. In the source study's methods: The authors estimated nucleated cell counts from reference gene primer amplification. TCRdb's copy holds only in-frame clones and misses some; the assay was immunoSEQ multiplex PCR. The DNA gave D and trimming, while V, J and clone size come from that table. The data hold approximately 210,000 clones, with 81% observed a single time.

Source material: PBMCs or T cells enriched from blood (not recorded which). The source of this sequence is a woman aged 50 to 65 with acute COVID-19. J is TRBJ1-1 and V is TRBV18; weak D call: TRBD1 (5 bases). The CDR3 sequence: CASSPRLYKGAEAFF. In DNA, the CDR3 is TGTGCCAGCTCACCCCGACTGTATAAAGGGGCTGAAGCTTTCTTT.